This TCR beta chain was sequenced during a study of CD8 T cell repertoires and HIV-1 epitope variants. Study-wide background: Twenty-five autologous and known Gag and Nef epitope variant peptides each stimulated T cells separately. Tested: three Gag epitope families, Nef HW9 and YT9. Equal numbers of autologous T cell-negative cells presented antigen to enriched T cells. 1M T cells were kept uncultured as a baseline.

Sample share makes this clone medium-sized (0.01 to 0.1%). What it recognizes is unknown. The method was immunoSEQ multiplex PCR; TCRdb's version includes in-frame clones alone and lacks a portion of them. The top ten hold 43% of the sample, which has fewer than 6,000 clones, around 63% seen once. The CDR3 extends over 16 amino acids. Germline V lookup: CDR1 SEHNR, CDR2 FQNEAQ (reference sequence). Trimming removed 3 bases from V and 2 bases from J; junction bases left unmatched: 3. The V call is TRBV7-9, the J call TRBJ1-6; 8 positions match TRBD1. The origin of this receptor is a male donor with HIV. Sequencing was carried out using cultured CD8+ T cells derived from PBMCs. The DNA for the CDR3 is TGTGCCAGCAGCTTGGACAGGGTAGCCTATAATTCACCCCTCCACTTT. It yields the protein CASSLDRVAYNSPLHF.